What follows are 25 T cell receptor beta chains derived from one specimen sequenced in a study of OX40 agonist ivuxolimab in advanced cancers. Generated by immunoSEQ multiplex PCR, the TCRdb table keeps only in-frame clones and is missing some. Of under 150,000 clones in the sample, 90% are singletons; the top ten hold around 1%. Source: CD4+ or CD8+ T cells sorted from blood, taken in a trial of the OX40 agonist ivuxolimab. These TCRs come from an adult with an advanced solid tumor such as melanoma, head and neck, liver or kidney cancer.

The CDR3 bases are TGTGCCAGCAGCTTAGTTCTGACTACTGAAGCTTTCTTT. The encoded protein is CASSLVLTTEAFF. The genes are TRBV11-1 and TRBJ1-1; D is undetermined. The CDR3 covers 13 residues. Germline loops: CDR1 SGHAT, CDR2 FQDESV (reference sequence). Trimming pared 1 base from V and 5 bases from J, leaving 8 bases between.

This clone was seen just once. This chain links TRBV6-1 with TRBJ1-2; D is ambiguous. The CDR3 runs to 14 residues. Germline V gene lookup returns CDR1 MNHNS and CDR2 SASEGT. V was shortened by 2 bases and J by 4 bases, with 11 bases between the two germline ends. CDR3 nucleotides: TGTGCCAGCAGTGAACAGGTTGGCGGCTATGGCTACACCTTC. This sequence encodes CASSEQVGGYGYTF.

The gene calls are TRBV5-1 and TRBJ2-7, with 7 nucleotides matching TRBD1. V was clipped by 0 bases and J by 5 bases; unmatched bases: 11. Germline CDR1 is SGHRS and CDR2 is YFSETQ. The CDR3 length is 16 residues. The CDR3 spells CASSLGGAQGIDEQYF. Here the CDR3 DNA reads TGCGCCAGCAGCTTGGGGGGAGCACAGGGGATCGACGAGCAGTACTTC.

The chain carries TRBV27 and TRBJ2-4; 8 nucleotides match TRBD2. The CDR3 covers 17 residues. CDR1 and CDR2 from the germline V gene are MNHEY and SMNVEV (reference sequence). The V gene end was trimmed by 9 bases and the J gene end by 1 base; junction bases not matched to a gene: 14. The CDR3 is CASRLDSGSRAKNIQYF. CDR3 DNA sequence: TGTGCCAGTCGGCTTGACAGCGGGAGTCGGGCCAAAAACATTCAGTACTTC.

The count of this clone is one. The chain has TRBV30 and TRBJ1-2, with D possibly TRBD1 on 6 matching bases. The ends were cut back, 0 bases at V and 3 bases at J, with 11 bases in the middle. Germline CDR1 and CDR2: GTSNPN and SVGIG (reference sequence). The CDR3 is 14 residues long. The CDR3 region has the DNA TGTGCCTGGAGTGTCGGGGGCGGATACTATGGCTACACCTTC. Translation: CAWSVGGGYYGYTF.

The J gene is TRBJ1-3, the V gene TRBV4-3; D perhaps matches TRBD1 (5 bases). Trimming took off 0 bases at V and 2 bases at J, with 8 bases between the two ends. Germline assignment: CDR1 LGHNA and CDR2 YSLEER. The CDR3 runs to 15 residues. In DNA form, the CDR3 reads TGCGCCAGCAGCCAAGAGAGAGGGGCTGGAAACACCATATATTTT. Translated: CASSQERGAGNTIYF.

V and J are TRBV28 and TRBJ2-2; D perhaps matches TRBD1 (6 bases). CDR3 length: 17 amino acids. Germline V gives CDR1 MDHEN, CDR2 SYDVKM. Trimming shortened V by 4 bases and J by 1 base, and 16 bases separated the two germline ends. CDR3 amino acids: CASSSGGAPLNTGELFF. The CDR3 nucleotides read TGTGCCAGCAGTTCTGGGGGCGCCCCGTTGAACACCGGGGAGCTGTTTTTT. Looking up the rest from reference TRBV28 and TRBJ2-2 gives the full variable domain: DVKVTQSSRYLVKRTGEKVFLECVQDMDHENMFWYRQDPGLGLRLIYFSYDVKMKEKGDIPEGYSVSREKKERFSLILESASTNQTSMYLCASSSGGAPLNTGELFFGEGSRLTVL.

The gene calls are TRBV4-1 and TRBJ2-1; the D gene is possibly TRBD1 (5 bases). The germline gives CDR1 MGHRA, CDR2 YSYEKL. The CDR3 extends over 16 amino acids. V was shortened by 1 base and J by 8 bases, with 18 bases between the two germline ends. CDR3 sequence reads: CASSQGTGPEGDEQFF. The DNA for the CDR3 is TGCGCCAGCAGCCAAGGAACCGGGCCCGAAGGGGATGAGCAGTTCTTC.

As regards this clone: At the DNA level, this CDR3 is encoded by other sequences in the same sample as well. V gene TRBV5-1 combines with J gene TRBJ2-3, with TRBD1 as a possible D gene (5 bases). Trimming cost V 0 bases and J 0 bases, with 5 bases left between them. CDR1 is SGHRS and CDR2 is YFSETQ in the germline V gene. This CDR3 has 14 residues. CDR3: CASSLGQSTDTQYF. Written as DNA, the CDR3 is TGCGCCAGCAGCTTGGGACAGAGCACAGATACGCAGTATTTT.

This clone was recorded only once. The chain has TRBV7-9 and TRBJ2-3, with D uncertain. V lost 6 bases and J 0 bases, leaving 10 bases between the germline ends. The V gene's germline CDR1 is SEHNR and CDR2 FQNEAQ (reference sequence). The CDR3 length is 14 residues. The CDR3 is CASSLTGSTDTQYF. The CDR3 DNA follows: TGTGCCAGCAGTCTTACCGGGAGCACAGATACGCAGTATTTT.

CDR3 residues: CASRLTLGDTSNQPQHF. The CDR3 nucleotides are TGTGCCAGCAGGCTGACCCTAGGGGACACCTCCAATCAGCCCCAGCATTTT. The rearrangement uses TRBV5-5 and TRBJ1-5, with a possible D match to TRBD1 (6 bases). This CDR3 spans 17 amino acids. Trimming left V 5 bases short and J 3 bases short, with 21 bases between. Germline V gene sequence: CDR1 SGHKS, CDR2 YYEKEE (reference sequence).

This clone was counted once. The V call is TRBV27, the J call TRBJ2-7; D remains unclear. This CDR3 is 16 amino acids long. V was pared by 6 bases and J by 6 bases, with 24 bases between. The germline V gene encodes CDR1 MNHEY and CDR2 SMNVEV (reference sequence). The CDR3 nucleotides read TGTGCCAGCAGGATGTCCTTTAGGCAAGGAGTCAGCGAGCAGTACTTC. This codes for CASRMSFRQGVSEQYF.

The rearrangement links TRBV7-9 to TRBJ1-4, with 7 bases fitting TRBD1. The germline CDR1 and CDR2 sequences are SEHNR and FQNEAQ (reference sequence). The CDR3 runs 15 residues. V lost 1 base, J lost 3 bases, and 2 bases stayed unmatched. The CDR3, as DNA: TGTGCCAGCAGCTTAGTACAGGGGCCTAATGAAAAACTGTTTTTT. Translating it yields CASSLVQGPNEKLFF.

The chain uses TRBV6-4 and TRBJ1-1, with TRBD1 matching over 7 bases. Germline CDR1 reads MRHNA; CDR2 reads SNTAGT. This CDR3 contains 11 residues. V lost 6 bases and J lost 12; bases outside the gene matches: 7. The CDR3 protein is CASRSGGMTFF. In nucleotides, the CDR3 is TGTGCCAGCAGATCAGGGGGTATGACTTTCTTT.

The J gene is TRBJ2-3, the V gene TRBV6-1; 7 nucleotides agree with TRBD2. CDR1 and CDR2 from the germline V gene are MNHNS and SASEGT. The CDR3 consists of 15 residues. The J segment lost 2 bases and the V segment lost 2 bases, leaving 4 bases of the junction unmatched. The CDR3 sequence: CASSELREFTDTQYF. The CDR3 DNA sequence: TGTGCCAGCAGTGAATTGCGGGAGTTCACAGATACGCAGTATTTT.

With respect to this clone: One end of the junction fails to match germline, which may point to a read error. The chain couples TRBV6-1 to TRBJ2-3; 13 bases fit TRBD2. CDR1 and CDR2 (germline): MNHNS, SASEGT. This CDR3 has 15 amino acids. The CDR3 bases are TGTGCCAGCAGCGGACTAGCGGGAGTTTTGGATACGCGGTATTTT. As protein: CASSGLAGVLDTRYF.

This chain links TRBV5-5 with TRBJ1-1; D remains unclear. The V gene lost 4 bases and the J gene lost 1 base, with 8 bases spanning the gap. The CDR3 consists of 13 residues. CDR1 and CDR2 from the germline V gene are SGHKS and YYEKEE (reference sequence). CDR3 residues: CASSLTPNTEAFF. The CDR3 coding sequence is TGTGCCAGCAGCCTCACACCGAACACTGAAGCTTTCTTT. The whole variable domain, filled in from reference TRBV5-5 and TRBJ1-1, reads DAGVTQSPTHLIKTRGQQVTLRCSPISGHKSVSWYQQVLGQGPQFIFQYYEKEERGRGNFPDRFSARQFPNYSSELNVNALLLGDSALYLCASSLTPNTEAFFGQGTRLTVV.

The CDR3 spells CASSLVGDPGYEQYF. The CDR3 nucleotides are TGTGCCAGCAGCTTAGTGGGGGACCCCGGATACGAGCAGTACTTC. This chain connects TRBV7-8 to TRBJ2-7; perhaps D is TRBD1 or TRBD2 (5 bases each). The CDR3 runs to 15 residues. Germline V gene lookup returns CDR1 SGHVS and CDR2 FQNEAQ. V was shortened by 1 base and J by 4 bases, with 14 bases between the two germline ends. Based on the CDR3 plus reference TRBV7-8 and TRBJ2-7, the full variable domain is GAGVSQSPRYKVAKRGQDVALRCDPISGHVSLFWYQQALGQGPEFLTYFQNEAQLDKSGLPSDRFFAERPEGSVSTLKIQRTQQEDSAVYLCASSLVGDPGYEQYFGPGTRLTVT.

The V gene is TRBV5-1, the J gene TRBJ1-5, with 9 bases aligning to TRBD1. This CDR3 spans 15 amino acids. In germline, CDR1 is SGHRS, CDR2 YFSETQ. Trimming at V came to 4 bases and at J to 9 bases, leaving 11 bases not matched to a gene. CDR3 in DNA: TGCGCCAGCAGCCCACGGACAGGGGAGTCACGGCCCCAGCATTTT. The encoded protein is CASSPRTGESRPQHF. The variable domain in full, completed from reference TRBV5-1 and TRBJ1-5, reads KAGVTQTPRYLIKTRGQQVTLSCSPISGHRSVSWYQQTPGQGLQFLFEYFSETQRNKGNFPGRFSGRQFSNSRSEMNVSTLELGDSALYLCASSPRTGESRPQHFGDGTRLSIL.

The chain couples TRBV2 to TRBJ2-3, with TRBD2 as a possible D gene (5 bases). CDR3 length equals 16 residues. The germline V gene has CDR1 SNHLY and CDR2 FYNNEI. Trimming cost V 6 bases and J 5 bases, with 21 bases left between them. The CDR3 loop is CASSDRTGRSVDTQYF. In nucleotides, the CDR3 is TGTGCCAGCAGCGACCGGACTGGGAGATCGGTAGATACGCAGTATTTT.

The chain recombines TRBV4-2 with TRBJ2-1; 8 nucleotides line up with TRBD2. CDR1 is LGHNA, CDR2 YNFKEQ, per germline. V shed 3 bases, J shed 2 bases, and the junction held 6 bases outside the gene matches. This CDR3 has 16 residues. CDR3: CASSQKAGVTYNEQFF. The DNA for the CDR3 is TGTGCCAGCAGCCAGAAAGCGGGAGTGACCTACAATGAGCAGTTCTTC.

The V call is TRBV28, the J call TRBJ1-1; perhaps TRBD1 as D (5 bases). The length of the CDR3 is 15 residues. With 7 bases removed from V and 5 bases from J, the gap between germline ends came to 20 bases. The germline CDR1 and CDR2 sequences are MDHEN and SYDVKM. CDR3 bases: TGTGCCAGCACCAGCCCTGGCCGGGGGAAAACTGAAGCTTTCTTT. The encoded protein is CASTSPGRGKTEAFF.

The V and J genes are TRBV6-1 and TRBJ1-2; maybe TRBD1 (5 bases). Deletions cut 2 bases from V and 6 bases from J, with 13 bases between. Germline V gives CDR1 MNHNS, CDR2 SASEGT. CDR3 length equals 14 residues. The CDR3 is CASSEPGFSHGYTF. The CDR3 DNA is TGTGCCAGCAGTGAACCAGGGTTCAGCCATGGCTACACCTTC.

DNA for the CDR3: TGTGCCAGCCTAACGGTCAGTCGCATCACAGATACGCAGTATTTT. Translating gives CASLTVSRITDTQYF. The genes are TRBV28 and TRBJ2-3; D uncertain. The CDR3 spans 15 residues. Deletions cut 8 bases from V and 2 bases from J, with 17 bases between. Germline V CDR1 and CDR2: MDHEN, SYDVKM.

V is TRBV19 and J is TRBJ1-5, with a weak D call TRBD1 (5 bases). The CDR3 extends over 15 amino acids. The ends were cut back, 7 bases at V and 0 bases at J, with 13 bases in the middle. The V gene's germline CDR1 is LNHDA and CDR2 SQIVND (reference sequence). CDR3 amino acids: CASIETAYSNQPQHF. The CDR3 bases are TGTGCCAGTATTGAGACAGCTTATAGCAATCAGCCCCAGCATTTT.